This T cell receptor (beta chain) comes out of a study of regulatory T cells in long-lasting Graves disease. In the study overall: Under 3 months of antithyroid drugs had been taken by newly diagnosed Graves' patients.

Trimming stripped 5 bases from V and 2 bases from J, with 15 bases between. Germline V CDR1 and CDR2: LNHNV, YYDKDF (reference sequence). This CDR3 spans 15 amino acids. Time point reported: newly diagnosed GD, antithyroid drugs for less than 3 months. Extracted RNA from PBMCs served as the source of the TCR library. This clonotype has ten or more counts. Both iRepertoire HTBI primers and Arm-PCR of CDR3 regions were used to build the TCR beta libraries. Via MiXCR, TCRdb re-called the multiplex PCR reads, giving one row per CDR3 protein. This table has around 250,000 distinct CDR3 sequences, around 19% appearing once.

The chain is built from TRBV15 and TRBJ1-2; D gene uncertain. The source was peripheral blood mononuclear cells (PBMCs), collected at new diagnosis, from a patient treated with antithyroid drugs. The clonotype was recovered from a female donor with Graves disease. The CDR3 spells CATSQSRQTNYGYTF. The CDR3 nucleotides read TGTGCCACCAGCCAGAGCCGGCAGACAAACTATGGCTACACCTTC.